The entry below describes one T cell receptor beta chain. Which antigen it targets is not known. Per-base quality was not reported, and no clone a single base away is much larger than it. The CDR3 starts with the cysteine, ends with the phenylalanine, and has 15 residues. Left in the record is the CDR3 DNA by itself, 45 bases read in frame from the first base. Clipping removes 0 bases from V and 2 bases from J, with 1 as the unmatched junction base count. CDR1 and CDR2 were assigned from the germline V gene (reference sequence) as LNHNV and YYDKDF. Whole blood was collected in K2EDTA tubes by collaborating institutions according to the institutions' own protocols. Collaborator samples were shipped for TCRbeta analysis as frozen whole blood, isolated PBMCs, or DNA extracted from either sample type. The sample originates from a study of blood T cell repertoires in COVID-19 (dated by TCRdb to between 2020 and 2021). A note on the overall study: Collaborator samples came from the United States, Italy and Spain and covered acute and convalescent phases of COVID-19. Where HLA class I and class II types were available, the types were taken from metadata supplied by the sample provider, not from assay-based typing. The dataset comprised deeply sampled blood TCRbeta repertoires from subjects exposed to, actively infected with, or recovered from COVID-19. The material from the prospective study consisted of cDNA or gDNA derived from T cells, B-cell-depleted T cells, or PBMCs. The repertoires were released in a freely available public database meant as a resource for research on the immune response to SARS-CoV-2. Sample metadata almost always included a de-identified subject ID, COVID-19 status, age in years and sex. Samples came from the ongoing ImmuneRACE study (first 160 participants) plus 1,254 subjects from 6 global collaborators. Here is what the overall study found, with its caveats: Clinical and demographic metadata were provided uncurated, with the amount varying by source and participant.

TCRbeta CDR3 regions were amplified from genomic DNA using the immunoSEQ Assay, a bias-controlled multiplex PCR. The authors' pipeline ran thus. The number of nucleated cells in each sample was estimated by amplification of reference gene primers within the assay. To quantify the absolute abundance of each unique TCRbeta CDR3 rearrangement, sequence reads were collapsed and filtered. For each sample, productive Simpson clonality was calculated as the square root of Simpson's diversity index over productive rearrangements. TCRdb stores this immuneACCESS table with in-frame sequences only. Part of the clones is absent; in the studies checked, under half of the shortfall reflects unresolved V genes, and no reason is known for the rest. V and J calls and clone size are as listed in that table; D and trimming were resolved from the DNA. In this sample the table shows fewer than 250,000 clones, around 90% of which occur a single time. The ten largest clonotypes hold 3% of the sample.

The clonotype originates from a man between 60 and 70 years old with acute or convalescent COVID-19. Input material: peripheral blood. The chain links TRBV15 with TRBJ1-2; the junction holds 9 bases that match TRBD1. The DNA is as follows: TGTGCCACCAGCAGAGAGGGACAGGGCAACTATGGCTACACCTTC. The resulting protein is CATSREGQGNYGYTF.